Shown below are 11 T cell receptor beta chains from a single sample sequenced in a study of vaccination and CD4 T cells after COVID-19. Documented treatment: roughly ten-day PBMC culture with coronavirus spike peptide pools or control peptides (ViraFEST assay). With the Oncomine TCR Beta short-read assay, DNA from cultured CD4+ T cells was sequenced. MiXCR, applied by TCRdb to the PCR reads, yields one record per CDR3 protein. The sample has 10,000 to 15,000 distinct CDR3 sequences, around four fifths seen once. No antigen has been identified for these receptors. The sample was CD4+ T cells from blood, cultured in vitro, taken after SARS-CoV-2 vaccination. Source of these receptors: a human donor who received a COVID-19 vaccine.

The genes are TRBV9 and TRBJ1-1; D is unclear. CDR1 and CDR2 (germline): SGDLS, YYNGEE. The CDR3 totals 15 residues. V was trimmed by 0 bases and J by 5 bases, leaving 14 bases between them. In DNA, the CDR3 is TGTGCCAGCAGCGTAGAACCCACGGGAAGAACTGAAGCTTTCTTT. Translation: CASSVEPTGRTEAFF.

J is TRBJ1-5 and V is TRBV2, with 9 bases lining up with TRBD1. The J segment lost 2 bases and the V segment lost 5 bases, leaving 7 bases of the junction unmatched. This CDR3 spans 16 amino acids. CDR1 and CDR2 from the germline V gene are SNHLY and FYNNEI. CDR3 nucleotides: TGTGCCAGCAGTCACTGGGGGGACAGGGGCAATCAGCCCCAGCATTTT. Amino acid sequence: CASSHWGDRGNQPQHF. Full variable domain (missing parts from reference TRBV2 and TRBJ1-5): EPEVTQTPSHQVTQMGQEVILRCVPISNHLYFYWYRQILGQKVEFLVSFYNNEISEKSEIFDDQFSVERPDGSNFTLKIRSTKLEDSAMYFCASSHWGDRGNQPQHFGDGTRLSIL.

This clonotype was seen a single time. This chain joins TRBV20-1 and TRBJ2-3; 11 positions agree with TRBD2. The CDR3 has 16 amino acids. Losses at the gene ends were 3 bases for V and 3 bases for J; bases not matched to a gene: 8. Germline V gene data show CDR1 as DFQATT and CDR2 as SNEGSKA (reference sequence). The CDR3 spells CSASLTSGGGTDTQYF. CDR3 sequence (DNA): TGCAGTGCTAGCCTCACTAGCGGGGGAGGGACAGATACGCAGTATTTT.

The V call is TRBV7-3, the J call TRBJ1-6, with D tentatively TRBD1 (5 bases). V was pared by 1 base and J by 1 base, with 5 bases between. The germline V gene has CDR1 SGHTA and CDR2 FQGTGA. This CDR3 contains 15 residues. CDR3 protein: CASSLKGSYNSPLHF. The DNA for the CDR3 is TGTGCCAGCAGCTTAAAGGGGTCCTATAATTCACCCCTCCACTTT.

The J gene is TRBJ1-1, the V gene TRBV6-5; tentatively, D is TRBD1 (5 bases). The V gene lost 4 bases and the J gene lost 1 base, with 10 bases spanning the gap. This CDR3 is built from 14 residues. From germline, CDR1 is MNHEY and CDR2 SVGAGI. The CDR3 bases are TGTGCCAGCAGTTTTGAGGGGAGGAACACTGAAGCTTTCTTT. It specifies CASSFEGRNTEAFF.

A few counts support this clonotype. The J gene is TRBJ2-2, the V gene TRBV6-5; D is unresolved. This CDR3 is built from 13 residues. V lost 0 bases and J lost 4, with 3 bases in between. Germline values: CDR1 MNHEY, CDR2 SVGAGI. The CDR3 loop is CASSYSGTGELFF. In DNA, the CDR3 is TGTGCCAGCAGTTACTCGGGCACCGGGGAGCTGTTTTTT.

The chain combines TRBV2 with TRBJ2-1, with 7 bases matching TRBD1. After removal of 5 bases from V and 1 base from J, the junction contained 5 bases not matched to a gene. CDR1 SNHLY and CDR2 FYNNEI come from the germline V gene. The CDR3 extends over 15 amino acids. The CDR3 is CASSLRQGSYNEQFF. In nucleotides, the CDR3 is TGTGCCAGCAGTCTCAGACAGGGTTCCTACAATGAGCAGTTCTTC.

This sequence joins TRBV7-9 and TRBJ1-4; D is possibly TRBD1 (6 bases). V was shortened by 4 bases and J by 7 bases, with 10 bases between the two germline ends. The CDR3 has 13 residues. CDR1 and CDR2 from the germline V gene are SEHNR and FQNEAQ (reference sequence). The CDR3 DNA is TGTGCCAGCAGCTCACAGGGTATTGAAAAACTGTTTTTT. Encoded protein: CASSSQGIEKLFF.

This clonotype turned up a few times. V usage is TRBV20-1 and J usage is TRBJ2-3; tentatively, D is TRBD1 (6 bases). Germline V gene sequence: CDR1 DFQATT, CDR2 SNEGSKA (reference sequence). The CDR3 contains 15 residues. Trimming removed 5 bases from V and 0 bases from J, with 15 bases in between. The CDR3 spells CSALDRLTSTDTQYF. In DNA form, the CDR3 reads TGCAGTGCTTTGGACAGACTTACTAGCACAGATACGCAGTATTTT.

The chain employs TRBV19 and TRBJ1-1; TRBD1 agrees at 7 bases. Per the germline V gene, CDR1 is LNHDA and CDR2 is SQIVND (reference sequence). The CDR3 runs 15 residues. V gave up 3 bases and J gave up 4 bases; unmatched junction bases: 8. For the CDR3, the DNA is TGTGCCAGTAGTATCACAGGGGAGATGGCCACTGAAGCTTTCTTT. This translates into CASSITGEMATEAFF.

The J gene is TRBJ1-2, the V gene TRBV28; 9 nucleotides align to TRBD1. J lost 0 bases, V lost 4 bases, and 9 bases had no gene match. There are 17 residues in the CDR3. Germline V gene sequence: CDR1 MDHEN, CDR2 SYDVKM. This chain's CDR3 is CASSSRTGASTNYGYTF. CDR3 nucleotides: TGTGCCAGCAGTTCTCGGACAGGGGCCTCCACTAACTATGGCTACACCTTC.